A selection of T cell receptor beta chains follows, all from one sample in a study of cytomegalovirus exposure and HLA in healthy donors. The assay was immunoSEQ multiplex PCR, and TCRdb's table has in-frame clones only and misses some. The data show over 200,000 clones, 85% to 90% seen once. Sequenced sample: PBMCs. The receptors stem from a woman younger than 30 in good health and CMV-seronegative. CDR3s include the opening cysteine and the closing phenylalanine or tryptophan. D genes are given only for firm matches. The size entry is marked missing in some rows and otherwise reads once, few, many or a size class.

d_gene	v_gene	abundance	j_gene	CDR3nt	CDR3aa
.	TRBV6-4	.	TRBJ1-2	TGTGCCAGCAGGAGACAGGTTCACTATGGCTACACCTTC	CASRRQVHYGYTF
TRBD2	TRBV19	.	TRBJ2-7	TGTGCCAGTAGTAATCTAGCGGGAGACGGCTACGAGCAGTACTTC	CASSNLAGDGYEQYF
.	TRBV7-2	.	TRBJ2-2	TGTGCCAGCAGCGCACAACAGGGTTACACCGGGGAGCTGTTTTTT	CASSAQQGYTGELFF
TRBD1	TRBV27	once	TRBJ1-2	TGTGCCAGCAGTTTAAGGGCAGGGGGCAACTATGGCTACACCTTC	CASSLRAGGNYGYTF
.	TRBV18	.	TRBJ1-1	TGTGCCAGCTCACCACTAAAAGCGGACACTGAAGCTTTCTTT	CASSPLKADTEAFF
.	TRBV19	.	TRBJ1-1	TGTGCCAGTACTCTCAGGGGAGAGACTGAAGCTTTCTTT	CASTLRGETEAFF
TRBD1	TRBV7-2	.	TRBJ1-1	TGTGCCAGCATCGATAGAGGGGGCAGGAACACTGAAGCTTTCTTT	CASIDRGGRNTEAFF
TRBD1	TRBV4-3	.	TRBJ1-3	TGCGCCAGCAGCCAAGATGGGCCGCAGGGGGCGTTAACCATATATTTT	CASSQDGPQGALTIYF
.	TRBV19	.	TRBJ1-2	TGTGCCAGTAGTATTAGGGGTAAATATGGCTACACCTTC	CASSIRGKYGYTF
TRBD2	TRBV9	.	TRBJ2-1	TGTGCCAGCAGCGATACGGGAGGGCCGAGGCATGAGCAGTTCTTC	CASSDTGGPRHEQFF
.	TRBV6-5	.	TRBJ2-1	TGTGCCAGCAGCCGCGCCGATGAGCAGTTCTTC	CASSRADEQFF
TRBD2	TRBV7-9	.	TRBJ2-1	TGTGCCAGCAGCAGAGGCGGACTAGCGGACAATGAGCAGTTCTTC	CASSRGGLADNEQFF
.	TRBV7-9	once	TRBJ2-7	TGTGCCAGCAGCAATCAGGGGTACGAGCAGTACTTC	CASSNQGYEQYF
.	TRBV30	.	TRBJ2-2	TGTGCCTGGACCGCTGACTTGACCGGGGAGCTGTTTTTT	CAWTADLTGELFF
.	TRBV18	.	TRBJ2-7	TGTGCCAGCTCAAGGGGTCTAGACGACGAGCAGTACTTC	CASSRGLDDEQYF
.	TRBV29-1	.	TRBJ1-5	TGCAGCGTTGCAGCAGCAGGAACCCAGCCCCAGCATTTT	CSVAAAGTQPQHF
.	TRBV29-1	.	TRBJ2-2	TGCAGCGTGATAACAGGGTTTTCCACCGGGGAGCTGTTTTTT	CSVITGFSTGELFF
.	TRBV2	few	TRBJ2-1	TGTGCCAGCAGGAACCAACGGGAAGAGCAGTTCTTC	CASRNQREEQFF
.	TRBV19	.	TRBJ1-5	TGTGCCAGTACGGGGAGCGTGGGCAATCAGCCCCAGCATTTT	CASTGSVGNQPQHF
TRBD1	TRBV27	few	TRBJ1-6	TGTGCCAGCAGTTTAGCCAGGGGGCCACTTAATTCACCCCTCCACTTT	CASSLARGPLNSPLHF
.	TRBV12-2	once	TRBJ1-2	TGTGCAAGTCGCGACCCGCGGCCAGGGGGCCGCTATGGCTACACCTTC	CASRDPRPGGRYGYTF
TRBD2	TRBV29-1	few	TRBJ2-1	TGCAGCGTCACCCCTGGACTAGCGGGAGTTTCGTTCTTC	CSVTPGLAGVSFF
TRBD1	TRBV4-1	.	TRBJ1-2	TGCGCCAGCAGCCAAGATCGGGGGACAGGGAACGGTGGCTACACCTTC	CASSQDRGTGNGGYTF
TRBD2	TRBV18	.	TRBJ2-1	TGTGCCAGCTCCGTAGCGGGAGTACGCAATGAGCAGTTCTTC	CASSVAGVRNEQFF
TRBD1	TRBV18	.	TRBJ1-2	TGTGCCAGCTCACCTCCCGTGGGCAGGGGGCTTACTTTTGGCTACACCTTC	CASSPPVGRGLTFGYTF
.	TRBV5-5	.	TRBJ1-2	TGTGCCAGCAGCGCCAGCTTTGTTCTTTTGAAGGGGGATGGCTACACCTTC	CASSASFVLLKGDGYTF
.	TRBV4-3	.	TRBJ2-7	TGCGCCAGCAGCCAAGTAGAAGGGGACGAGCAGTACTTC	CASSQVEGDEQYF
TRBD1	TRBV7-8	.	TRBJ2-5	TGTGCCAGCAGCCCCGGGACAGGGTATGGAGAGACCCAGTACTTC	CASSPGTGYGETQYF
TRBD1	TRBV30	.	TRBJ1-3	TGTGCCTGGAACGAGCAATTGACAGGGTCCGGAAACACCATATATTTT	CAWNEQLTGSGNTIYF
TRBD2	TRBV7-2	.	TRBJ2-7	TGTGCCAGCAGCTTGTCTAGCGGGCTGAGTTCCTACGAGCAGTACTTC	CASSLSSGLSSYEQYF
TRBD1	TRBV10-3	.	TRBJ1-2	TGTGCCATCAGTGAGTCTGGGACAGGGTTCCACTATGGCTACACCTTC	CAISESGTGFHYGYTF
TRBD2	TRBV28	.	TRBJ2-7	TGTGCCACCGAGGCGGGAGGCCGCTTTTACGAGCAGTACTTC	CATEAGGRFYEQYF
.	TRBV6-5	.	TRBJ1-1	TGTGCCAGCAGAAGGGAGTCGGAAGCTTTCTTT	CASRRESEAFF
.	TRBV10-2	once	TRBJ1-1	TGCGCCAGCAGTCCAATTAGGGGGAACACTGAAGCTTTCTTT	CASSPIRGNTEAFF
TRBD2	TRBV7-2	.	TRBJ2-1	TGTGCCAGCACATTAATCGCGGGGGGCGGTGAGCAGTTCTTC	CASTLIAGGGEQFF
TRBD1	TRBV7-7	.	TRBJ2-5	TGTGCCAGCAGCTCCCGGACAGGGCGCGAAGAGACCCAGTACTTC	CASSSRTGREETQYF
TRBD1	TRBV2	.	TRBJ2-7	TGTGCCAGCAGGCGGGACAGGGCTTTCAGATCCTACGAGCAGTACTTC	CASRRDRAFRSYEQYF
TRBD1	TRBV29-1	.	TRBJ2-5	TGCAGCGCCGGCGGTGCGGGACAGGGGTACTTC	CSAGGAGQGYF
TRBD1	TRBV5-4	.	TRBJ2-5	TGTGCCAGCAGCTTACAGGTCCCAGGGGGAGAGACCCAGTACTTC	CASSLQVPGGETQYF
TRBD1	TRBV30	.	TRBJ1-1	TGTGCCTGGAACGGACAGGGTATCGGAGCTTTCTTT	CAWNGQGIGAFF
.	TRBV2	once	TRBJ1-5	TGTGCCAGCAGTGTCGAACGGGGCAATCAGCCCCAGCATTTT	CASSVERGNQPQHF
.	TRBV2	.	TRBJ2-5	TGTGCCAGCAGTTTGGGAGAAGAGACCCAGTACTTC	CASSLGEETQYF
TRBD2	TRBV27	.	TRBJ2-5	TGTGCCAGCAGTTTTTTCTGGACTAGCAGGGAGACCCAGTACTTC	CASSFFWTSRETQYF
.	TRBV11-3	few	TRBJ1-3	TGTGCCAGCAGTTGGGGCCAGGCTGGAAACACCATATATTTT	CASSWGQAGNTIYF
TRBD1	TRBV7-9	.	TRBJ2-5	TGTGCCAGCAGCTTGGAGCCGGGGCAGGGGGAAGAGACCCAGTACTTC	CASSLEPGQGEETQYF
.	TRBV6-6	.	TRBJ1-5	TGTGCCAGCAGTTACCAGGGGCAGGAGAATCAGCCCCAGCATTTT	CASSYQGQENQPQHF
.	TRBV5-1	.	TRBJ2-7	TGCGCCAGCAGCTCCACCGGGACACAATCCTACGAGCAGTACTTC	CASSSTGTQSYEQYF
TRBD1	TRBV5-1	few	TRBJ2-2	TGCGCCAGCAGGTCGACAGGGCAATACACCGGGGAGCTGTTTTTT	CASRSTGQYTGELFF
.	TRBV6-5	.	TRBJ2-7	TGTGCCAGCTCCAGTGATAGCGAAAGCGAGCAGTACTTC	CASSSDSESEQYF
TRBD2	TRBV7-9	few	TRBJ2-3	TGTGCCAGCAGCTTAGAAGTGGGACTAGCGAGGAGCACAGATACGCAGTATTTT	CASSLEVGLARSTDTQYF
.	TRBV6-6	.	TRBJ1-2	TGTGCCAGCAGCACAGCGGGAAACTATGGCTACACCTTC	CASSTAGNYGYTF
.	TRBV7-9	.	TRBJ2-1	TGTGCCAGCACCCCACCCCATCCAGACTCCTACAATGAGCAGTTCTTC	CASTPPHPDSYNEQFF
TRBD1	TRBV5-5	.	TRBJ1-5	TGTGCCAGCAGCCCGATGCGGAAGGACAGGGGCCAAGGTAGCAATCAGCCCCAGCATTTT	CASSPMRKDRGQGSNQPQHF
.	TRBV5-4	.	TRBJ2-7	TGTGCCAGCAGCGAGAGAGATACCTACGAGCAGTACTTC	CASSERDTYEQYF
TRBD1	TRBV5-4	.	TRBJ2-1	TGTGCCAGCAGGGCCGGACAGGGGGCGCGTAATGAGCAGTTCTTC	CASRAGQGARNEQFF
.	TRBV7-8	.	TRBJ1-5	TGTGCCAGCAGCTCCAGCGGTTTTAGCAATCAGCCCCAGCATTTT	CASSSSGFSNQPQHF
.	TRBV5-4	.	TRBJ2-1	TGTGCCAGCAGCTTAGGCGGTTACAATGAGCAGTTCTTC	CASSLGGYNEQFF
TRBD2	TRBV13	.	TRBJ2-1	TGTGCCAGCAGCCCATTAGGGGGACTAGCGGGAGATTTTGAGCAGTTCTTC	CASSPLGGLAGDFEQFF
TRBD2	TRBV15	.	TRBJ2-7	TGTGCCACCACGCGGGGGGGGCGCACCTACGAGCAGTACTTC	CATTRGGRTYEQYF